These T cell receptor beta chains were read from a single sample in a study of T cell responses to AZD1222 COVID-19 vaccine. TCRdb's table, derived via immunoSEQ multiplex PCR, lists solely in-frame clones and lacks some. The profile shows around 140,000 clones, roughly 92% of them singletons. Sequenced material: peripheral blood, taken on day 0 of AZD1222 vaccination. These receptors were taken from an adult in good health. The CDR3 runs from the conserved cysteine through the conserved F or W. The D gene is left open where the match is weak. Some rows have no size entry. The others give once, few or many, or a class for an expanded clone.

CDR3nt: TGTGCCAGTAGCGCCGGGTACCGGCAAGCACCCCTCCACTTT
CDR3aa: CASSAGYRQAPLHF
v_gene: TRBV19
abundance: -
d_gene: -
j_gene: TRBJ1-6

CDR3nt: TGTGCCAGCCCCTTGGGACTAGCGGGAGGGGTGACAGATACGCAGTATTTT
CDR3aa: CASPLGLAGGVTDTQYF
v_gene: TRBV7-8
abundance: -
d_gene: TRBD2
j_gene: TRBJ2-3

CDR3nt: TGTGCCTGGAGTGGCCTCGGACAGTTCTATGGCTACACCTTC
CDR3aa: CAWSGLGQFYGYTF
v_gene: TRBV30
abundance: once
d_gene: -
j_gene: TRBJ1-2

CDR3nt: TGTGCCACCATCTCACCGGGGGATACGCAGTATTTT
CDR3aa: CATISPGDTQYF
v_gene: TRBV27
abundance: -
d_gene: -
j_gene: TRBJ2-3

CDR3nt: TGCGCCAGCAGCTCTAATTTGTGGGCGAGGGGGACTGAAGCTTTCTTT
CDR3aa: CASSSNLWARGTEAFF
v_gene: TRBV5-1
abundance: -
d_gene: -
j_gene: TRBJ1-1

CDR3nt: TGCGCCAGCAGCCCCCGGGGACTAACTAGCACAGATACGCAGTATTTT
CDR3aa: CASSPRGLTSTDTQYF
v_gene: TRBV4-1
abundance: -
d_gene: TRBD2
j_gene: TRBJ2-3

CDR3nt: TGTGCCAGCAGCTCTGGACAGGGACGCACAGATACGCAGTATTTT
CDR3aa: CASSSGQGRTDTQYF
v_gene: TRBV7-3
abundance: once
d_gene: TRBD1
j_gene: TRBJ2-3

CDR3nt: TGTGCCAGCAGCCCGCAAGGCAGAGAAGTCACTGAAGCTTTCTTT
CDR3aa: CASSPQGREVTEAFF
v_gene: TRBV9
abundance: -
d_gene: -
j_gene: TRBJ1-1

CDR3nt: TGCGCCAGCAGCTTGGACGGGGCCACCTACAATGAGCAGTTCTTC
CDR3aa: CASSLDGATYNEQFF
v_gene: TRBV5-1
abundance: -
d_gene: -
j_gene: TRBJ2-1

CDR3nt: TGTGCCAGTGGACAGGACCACAATGAGCAGTTCTTC
CDR3aa: CASGQDHNEQFF
v_gene: TRBV2
abundance: -
d_gene: TRBD1
j_gene: TRBJ2-1

CDR3nt: TGTGCCAGCAGCGCCCAATACGAGCAGTACTTC
CDR3aa: CASSAQYEQYF
v_gene: TRBV2
abundance: -
d_gene: -
j_gene: TRBJ2-7

CDR3nt: TGTGCCAGCAGCGTAGGCGAAACCTACAATGAGCAGTTCTTC
CDR3aa: CASSVGETYNEQFF
v_gene: TRBV9
abundance: once
d_gene: -
j_gene: TRBJ2-1

CDR3nt: TGCGCCAGCAGCTTGTTGGGACAAAACACCGGGGAGCTGTTTTTT
CDR3aa: CASSLLGQNTGELFF
v_gene: TRBV5-1
abundance: -
d_gene: -
j_gene: TRBJ2-2

CDR3nt: TGTGCCAGCGGCCCGGGACTAGCGAGGAATGAGCAGTTCTTC
CDR3aa: CASGPGLARNEQFF
v_gene: TRBV27
abundance: -
d_gene: TRBD2
j_gene: TRBJ2-1

CDR3nt: TGTGCCAGCAGCTTGGTCTCCGGCGGGGGAAGGATCACTGAAGCTTTCTTT
CDR3aa: CASSLVSGGGRITEAFF
v_gene: TRBV5-4
abundance: once
d_gene: -
j_gene: TRBJ1-1

CDR3nt: TGTGCCAGTAGTACCCTTCCGGGACAGGGGGCAGTAAAGCAGTTCTTC
CDR3aa: CASSTLPGQGAVKQFF
v_gene: TRBV19
abundance: -
d_gene: TRBD1
j_gene: TRBJ2-1

CDR3nt: TGTGCCAGCAGCCTACAGGGGGCGGGAAATGAGCAGTTCTTC
CDR3aa: CASSLQGAGNEQFF
v_gene: TRBV7-3
abundance: -
d_gene: TRBD1
j_gene: TRBJ2-1

CDR3nt: TGTGCCAGCAGTTCGGGTCAGCCCCAGCATTTT
CDR3aa: CASSSGQPQHF
v_gene: TRBV6-5
abundance: -
d_gene: -
j_gene: TRBJ1-5

CDR3nt: TGTGCCTGGAGTGTACTAGCGGGAGGCTACAATGAGCAGTTCTTC
CDR3aa: CAWSVLAGGYNEQFF
v_gene: TRBV30
abundance: -
d_gene: TRBD2
j_gene: TRBJ2-1

CDR3nt: TGCGCCAGCAGCCCCGGCGCAGTCTATAATGAAAAACTGTTTTTT
CDR3aa: CASSPGAVYNEKLFF
v_gene: TRBV4-1
abundance: -
d_gene: -
j_gene: TRBJ1-4

CDR3nt: TGTGCCAGCAGCACATTAGCGGGAGGGATCACAGATACGCAGTATTTT
CDR3aa: CASSTLAGGITDTQYF
v_gene: TRBV9
abundance: -
d_gene: TRBD2
j_gene: TRBJ2-3

CDR3nt: TGTGCCAGCAGTGAAGGGACAGGCTCTTTGGAGACCCAGTACTTC
CDR3aa: CASSEGTGSLETQYF
v_gene: TRBV6-1
abundance: -
d_gene: TRBD1
j_gene: TRBJ2-5

CDR3nt: TGCGCCAGCAGCCAAGAGGGGGGTGCGGGGTGGGGCTCCTACAATGAGCAGTTCTTC
CDR3aa: CASSQEGGAGWGSYNEQFF
v_gene: TRBV4-1
abundance: once
d_gene: -
j_gene: TRBJ2-1

CDR3nt: TGTGCCAGCAGCTTAGTAGGAGGAAATGAAAAACTGTTTTTT
CDR3aa: CASSLVGGNEKLFF
v_gene: TRBV11-2
abundance: -
d_gene: -
j_gene: TRBJ1-4

CDR3nt: TGCGCCAGCAGCTTGGGGCAGGAGGATTCACCCCTCCACTTT
CDR3aa: CASSLGQEDSPLHF
v_gene: TRBV5-1
abundance: -
d_gene: -
j_gene: TRBJ1-6

CDR3nt: TGTGCCAGCAGCTCCGGGCGGGGAGGAGAGACCCAGTACTTC
CDR3aa: CASSSGRGGETQYF
v_gene: TRBV7-3
abundance: -
d_gene: -
j_gene: TRBJ2-5

CDR3nt: TGTGCCAGCTCCGGGACAGAGACTTATAGCAATCAGCCCCAGCATTTT
CDR3aa: CASSGTETYSNQPQHF
v_gene: TRBV18
abundance: once
d_gene: TRBD1
j_gene: TRBJ1-5

CDR3nt: TGCGCCAGCAGCTTTGGGCCGGCGGGAGACTACGAGCAGTACTTC
CDR3aa: CASSFGPAGDYEQYF
v_gene: TRBV5-1
abundance: -
d_gene: TRBD2
j_gene: TRBJ2-7

CDR3nt: TGCGCCAGCAGTGAGTCGAGGCGGCAGCCCCAGCATTTT
CDR3aa: CASSESRRQPQHF
v_gene: TRBV10-2
abundance: -
d_gene: -
j_gene: TRBJ1-5

CDR3nt: TGTGCCACCAGCAGAGCTAGGGATACGCAGTATTTT
CDR3aa: CATSRARDTQYF
v_gene: TRBV15
abundance: -
d_gene: -
j_gene: TRBJ2-3

CDR3nt: TGTGCCAGCAGCACGATGATGGGGACAGGGGGCGAAGCGAACTATGGCTACACCTTC
CDR3aa: CASSTMMGTGGEANYGYTF
v_gene: TRBV5-4
abundance: -
d_gene: TRBD1
j_gene: TRBJ1-2

CDR3nt: TGTGCCAGCAGCCAAGGTCTCACAGGAGGGGAAAAACTGTTTTTT
CDR3aa: CASSQGLTGGEKLFF
v_gene: TRBV3-1/TRBV3-2
abundance: -
d_gene: -
j_gene: TRBJ1-4

CDR3nt: TGTGCCAGCAGCGTAGCGGGCAATCAGCCCCAGCATTTT
CDR3aa: CASSVAGNQPQHF
v_gene: TRBV9
abundance: once
d_gene: -
j_gene: TRBJ1-5

CDR3nt: TGTGCCAGCACCGGCAGGGGGCGGAACCAATCCTACAATGAGCAGTTCTTC
CDR3aa: CASTGRGRNQSYNEQFF
v_gene: TRBV7-8
abundance: -
d_gene: TRBD1
j_gene: TRBJ2-1

CDR3nt: TGCGCCAGCAGCGGGGGTAGCACAGATACGCAGTATTTT
CDR3aa: CASSGGSTDTQYF
v_gene: TRBV5-1
abundance: -
d_gene: -
j_gene: TRBJ2-3

CDR3nt: TGCGCCAGCAGCTGGAGGGGACAGGGGATGACCCAGTACTTC
CDR3aa: CASSWRGQGMTQYF
v_gene: TRBV5-1
abundance: -
d_gene: TRBD1
j_gene: TRBJ2-5

CDR3nt: TGTGCCAGCAGCTCGACCAACGGACAGAACTCTGGAAACACCATATATTTT
CDR3aa: CASSSTNGQNSGNTIYF
v_gene: TRBV7-9
abundance: -
d_gene: -
j_gene: TRBJ1-3

CDR3nt: TGCGCCAGCAGCCTACGAGACACAGATACGCAGTATTTT
CDR3aa: CASSLRDTDTQYF
v_gene: TRBV4-1
abundance: -
d_gene: -
j_gene: TRBJ2-3

CDR3nt: TGTGCCAGCAGTTACCGGGACCGACGGACTGAAGCTTTCTTT
CDR3aa: CASSYRDRRTEAFF
v_gene: TRBV6-2/TRBV6-3
abundance: -
d_gene: -
j_gene: TRBJ1-1

CDR3nt: TGCGCCAGCAGCCCTGGGGGCTCCGGGGACACTGAAGCTTTCTTT
CDR3aa: CASSPGGSGDTEAFF
v_gene: TRBV5-1
abundance: -
d_gene: -
j_gene: TRBJ1-1

CDR3nt: TGTGCCAGCAGCCTCGGACAGGGGAAGAACTATGGCTACACCTTC
CDR3aa: CASSLGQGKNYGYTF
v_gene: TRBV5-4
abundance: -
d_gene: TRBD1
j_gene: TRBJ1-2

CDR3nt: TGTGCCAGCAGTTTTCGGACAGAGCTCTATGGCTACACCTTC
CDR3aa: CASSFRTELYGYTF
v_gene: TRBV2
abundance: -
d_gene: -
j_gene: TRBJ1-2

CDR3nt: TGTGCCAGCAGCCCCGACAGGTACAGGCCCTACGAGCAGTACTTC
CDR3aa: CASSPDRYRPYEQYF
v_gene: TRBV6-5
abundance: -
d_gene: -
j_gene: TRBJ2-7

CDR3nt: TGCGCCAGCAGCCAGCCGGGACTAGAGCACAATGAGCAGTTCTTC
CDR3aa: CASSQPGLEHNEQFF
v_gene: TRBV4-1
abundance: once
d_gene: TRBD2
j_gene: TRBJ2-1